Listed below are T cell receptor beta chains from one sample, sequenced in a study of shared clonotypes between healthy human individuals. Measured with immunoSEQ multiplex PCR; TCRdb has only the in-frame clones, and not every one. Of roughly 2,000,000 clones in the sample, about 95% were seen once. The specimen was naive CD8+ T cells sorted from blood. The receptor source for this set is a man between 18 and 35 years old in good health. Both conserved end residues are part of each CDR3. The order of the fields is D gene, V gene, clone size, J gene, CDR3 DNA, CDR3 protein. The D gene is left open where the match is weak. Clone size is shown for a subset of rows, as once, few, many or a class of expanded clone.

.,TRBV25-1,.,TRBJ1-1,TGTGCCAGCAGTGAATATGGAGCAGGGGTCCCTAACACTGAAGCTTTCTTT,CASSEYGAGVPNTEAFF
.,TRBV7-2,.,TRBJ1-4,TGTGCCAGCAGCCCCGGGACGAGACAGGTGGCAACTAATGAAAAACTGTTTTTT,CASSPGTRQVATNEKLFF
.,TRBV7-9,.,TRBJ1-1,TGTGCCAGCAGCTCTTATGAAAACCAAGCTTTCTTT,CASSSYENQAFF
TRBD1,TRBV27,.,TRBJ2-7,TGTGCCAGCAGTTTATCGGGACAGGGCGCCTACGAGCAGTACTTC,CASSLSGQGAYEQYF
.,TRBV4-1,.,TRBJ2-7,TGCGCCAGCAGCCAAGATCCCGACTTACCCTACGAGCAGTACTTC,CASSQDPDLPYEQYF
TRBD2,TRBV4-1,.,TRBJ2-1,TGCGCCAGCAGCCAAAGACTAGCGGGATCGTACAATGAGCAGTTCTTC,CASSQRLAGSYNEQFF
.,TRBV10-3,.,TRBJ2-7,TGTGCCATCAGTGGGAAAGGGGAATACGAGCAGTACTTC,CAISGKGEYEQYF
.,TRBV27,.,TRBJ1-2,TGTGCCAGCAGTTTAACCGGTTGGTATGGCTACACCTTC,CASSLTGWYGYTF
.,TRBV7-9,once,TRBJ2-7,TGTGCCAGCAGCGCCTCTACCTACGAGCAGTACTTC,CASSASTYEQYF
TRBD1,TRBV5-6,.,TRBJ2-7,TGTGCCAGCAGCCACGGGACAGGGGGCTACGAGCAGTACTTC,CASSHGTGGYEQYF
.,TRBV28,.,TRBJ2-7,TGTGCCAGCAGTTCGTTGGAGGGGACCTACGAGCAGTACTTC,CASSSLEGTYEQYF
.,TRBV2,.,TRBJ1-4,TGTGCCAGCAGTGAATTGGGAGAAAAACTGTTTTTT,CASSELGEKLFF
.,TRBV5-1,.,TRBJ2-7,TGCGCCAGCAGCCCGGGACTCCTCTACGAGCAGTACTTC,CASSPGLLYEQYF
.,TRBV7-2,.,TRBJ1-1,TGTGCCAGCAGCTTAGTGTCCCGACATCCCCGTGGCACTGAAGCTTTCTTT,CASSLVSRHPRGTEAFF
.,TRBV4-1,.,TRBJ2-1,TGCGCCAGCAGCCAAGCCAGGGGGCAGTTCTTC,CASSQARGQFF
.,TRBV7-2,few,TRBJ1-1,TGTGCCAGCAGCTTGAACGGGGAGAACACTGAAGCTTTCTTT,CASSLNGENTEAFF
.,TRBV27,.,TRBJ1-5,TGTGCCAGCAGTCAAACAGCGGTGAATCAGCCCCAGCATTTT,CASSQTAVNQPQHF
TRBD2,TRBV15,.,TRBJ2-7,TGTGCCACCAGCAGGGGCCCCGGGACTAGCGGCTCCCTGCAGTACTTC,CATSRGPGTSGSLQYF
TRBD1,TRBV2,.,TRBJ2-1,TGTGCCAGCATCCCGACAGGGAATGAGCAGTTCTTC,CASIPTGNEQFF
.,TRBV28,.,TRBJ1-2,TGTGCCAGCAGTTCTGTCACAGGGTACGATGGCTACACCTTC,CASSSVTGYDGYTF
.,TRBV5-1,.,TRBJ2-7,TGCGCCAGCAGCCCTACTAGCCGCGGCTCCTACGAGCAGTACTTC,CASSPTSRGSYEQYF
TRBD1,TRBV9,.,TRBJ1-4,TGTGCCAGCAGCGCGACAGGGGGTGTTGAAAAACTGTTTTTT,CASSATGGVEKLFF
TRBD1,TRBV4-1,.,TRBJ2-1,TGCGCCAGCAGCCAACGACAGGGGGCCCTTCTCTGGGAGCAGTTCTTC,CASSQRQGALLWEQFF
TRBD2,TRBV7-8,once,TRBJ2-1,TGTGCCAGCAGCTTAGATGGGGGAGGGCGCAATGAGCAGTTCTTC,CASSLDGGGRNEQFF
TRBD2,TRBV29-1,.,TRBJ2-7,TGCAGCGGTACTAGCGGCACCTCCTACGAGCAGTACTTC,CSGTSGTSYEQYF
.,TRBV29-1,.,TRBJ2-5,TGCAGCGTTGACGGACCCTTAGAAGAGACCCAGTACTTC,CSVDGPLEETQYF
.,TRBV7-2,.,TRBJ1-2,TGTGCCAGCAGCCCAAATACTTACGGGGCCGGGGACTATGGCTACACCTTC,CASSPNTYGAGDYGYTF
.,TRBV4-3,.,TRBJ1-1,TGCGCCAGCAGCCAAGCCCAGGGGATGAACACTGAAGCTTTCTTT,CASSQAQGMNTEAFF
.,TRBV5-1,.,TRBJ2-7,TGCGCCAGCAGCTTCTTAGCCCGGAGCTCCTACGAGCAGTACTTC,CASSFLARSSYEQYF
.,TRBV5-4,.,TRBJ2-5,TGTGCCAGCAGCTTGGATCCAGAAGAGACCCAGTACTTC,CASSLDPEETQYF
TRBD1,TRBV13,.,TRBJ1-4,TGTGCCAGCAGCTTAGGGACAGGGAATGAAAAACTGTTTTTT,CASSLGTGNEKLFF
TRBD2,TRBV27,.,TRBJ2-7,TGTGCCAGCAGTCCCCTAGCGGGATCCTTCTACGAGCAGTACTTC,CASSPLAGSFYEQYF
.,TRBV25-1,.,TRBJ1-4,TGTGCCAGCAGTGAATCAACAACTAATGAAAAACTGTTTTTT,CASSESTTNEKLFF
.,TRBV5-1,.,TRBJ1-2,TGCGCCAGCACCACGTCTCCTAACTATGGCTACACCTTC,CASTTSPNYGYTF
TRBD1,TRBV4-3,.,TRBJ2-7,TGCGCCAGCAGCCAAACACCATGGGGACAGGGTTACGAGCAGTACTTC,CASSQTPWGQGYEQYF
TRBD1,TRBV14,few,TRBJ1-2,TGTGCCAGCAGCCCCCGCTTACAGGGGCTTTATGGCTACACCTTC,CASSPRLQGLYGYTF
.,TRBV6-6,.,TRBJ2-2,TGTGCCAGCAGTTACTCGACGGCGTCCCACACCGGGGAGCTGTTTTTT,CASSYSTASHTGELFF